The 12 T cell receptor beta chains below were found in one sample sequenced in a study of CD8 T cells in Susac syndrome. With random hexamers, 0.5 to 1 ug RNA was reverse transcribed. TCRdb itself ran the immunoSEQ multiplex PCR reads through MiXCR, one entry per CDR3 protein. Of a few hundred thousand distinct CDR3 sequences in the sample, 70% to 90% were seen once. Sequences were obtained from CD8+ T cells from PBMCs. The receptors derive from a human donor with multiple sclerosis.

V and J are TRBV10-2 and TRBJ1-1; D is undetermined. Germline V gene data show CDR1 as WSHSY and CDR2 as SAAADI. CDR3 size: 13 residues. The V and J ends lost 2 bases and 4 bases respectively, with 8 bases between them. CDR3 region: CASSERHFTEAFF. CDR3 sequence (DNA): TGCGCCAGCAGTGAGCGTCATTTCACTGAAGCTTTCTTT.

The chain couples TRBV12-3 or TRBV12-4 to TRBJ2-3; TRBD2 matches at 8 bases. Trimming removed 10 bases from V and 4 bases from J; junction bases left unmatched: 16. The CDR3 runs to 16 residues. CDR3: CAIGLPLAEAADTQYF. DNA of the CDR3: TGTGCCATCGGCCTGCCACTAGCGGAAGCAGCAGATACGCAGTATTTT.

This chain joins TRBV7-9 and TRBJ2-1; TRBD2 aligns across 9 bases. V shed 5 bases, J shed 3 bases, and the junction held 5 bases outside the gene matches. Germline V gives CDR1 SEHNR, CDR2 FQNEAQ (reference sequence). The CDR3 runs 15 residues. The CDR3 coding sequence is TGTGCCAGCAGCCCAGGACTAGCGAACTACAATGAGCAGTTCTTC. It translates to CASSPGLANYNEQFF. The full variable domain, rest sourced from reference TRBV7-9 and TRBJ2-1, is DTGVSQNPRHKITKRGQNVTFRCDPISEHNRLYWYRQTLGQGPEFLTYFQNEAQLEKSRLLSDRFSAERPKGSFSTLEIQRTEQGDSAMYLCASSPGLANYNEQFFGPGTRLTVL.

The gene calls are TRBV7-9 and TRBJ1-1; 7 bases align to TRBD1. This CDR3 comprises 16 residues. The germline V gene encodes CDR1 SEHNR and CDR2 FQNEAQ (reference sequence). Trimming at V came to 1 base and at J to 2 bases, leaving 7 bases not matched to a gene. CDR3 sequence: CASSLDGTVFNTEAFF. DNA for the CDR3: TGTGCCAGCAGCTTAGACGGGACAGTTTTTAACACTGAAGCTTTCTTT.

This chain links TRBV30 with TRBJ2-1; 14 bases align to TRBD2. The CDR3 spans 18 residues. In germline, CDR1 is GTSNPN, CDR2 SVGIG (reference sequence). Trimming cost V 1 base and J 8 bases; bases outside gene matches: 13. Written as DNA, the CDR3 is TGTGCCTGGAGTGGGACTAGCGGGAGGCCAGACGGACACGATGAGCAGTTCTTC. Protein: CAWSGTSGRPDGHDEQFF.

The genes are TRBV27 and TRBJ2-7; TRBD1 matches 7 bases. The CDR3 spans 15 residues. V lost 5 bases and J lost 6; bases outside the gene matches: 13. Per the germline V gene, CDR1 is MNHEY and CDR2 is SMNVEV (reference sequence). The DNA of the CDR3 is TGTGCCAGCAGTCCGTTACAGGGGTCAGCCTCCGAGCAGTACTTC. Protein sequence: CASSPLQGSASEQYF.

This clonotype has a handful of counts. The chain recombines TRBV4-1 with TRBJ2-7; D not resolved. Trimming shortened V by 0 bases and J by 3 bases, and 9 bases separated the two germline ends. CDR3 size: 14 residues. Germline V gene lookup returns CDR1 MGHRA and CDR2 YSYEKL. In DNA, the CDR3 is TGCGCCAGCAGCCAAGAACAGACTGACTACGAGCAGTACTTC. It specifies CASSQEQTDYEQYF.

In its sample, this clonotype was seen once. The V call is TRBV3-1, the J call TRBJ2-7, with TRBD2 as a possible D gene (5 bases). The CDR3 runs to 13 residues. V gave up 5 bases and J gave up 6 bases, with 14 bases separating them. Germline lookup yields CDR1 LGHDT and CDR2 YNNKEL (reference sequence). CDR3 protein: CASSLPGKSEQYF. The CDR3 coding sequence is TGTGCCAGCAGCTTGCCGGGAAAGTCCGAGCAGTACTTC.

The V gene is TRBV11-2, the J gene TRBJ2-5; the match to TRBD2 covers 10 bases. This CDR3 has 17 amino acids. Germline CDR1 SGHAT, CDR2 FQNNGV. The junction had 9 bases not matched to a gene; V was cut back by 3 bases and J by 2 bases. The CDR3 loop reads CASSFFPLAGGQETQYF. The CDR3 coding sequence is TGTGCCAGCAGCTTTTTCCCGTTAGCGGGAGGTCAAGAGACCCAGTACTTC.

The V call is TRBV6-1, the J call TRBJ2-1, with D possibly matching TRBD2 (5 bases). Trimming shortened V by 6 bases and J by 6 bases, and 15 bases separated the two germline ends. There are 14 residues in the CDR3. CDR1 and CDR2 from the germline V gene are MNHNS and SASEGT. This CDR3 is CASSYRGGSNEQFF. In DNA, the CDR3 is TGTGCCAGCAGCTACCGGGGTGGGAGCAATGAGCAGTTCTTC.

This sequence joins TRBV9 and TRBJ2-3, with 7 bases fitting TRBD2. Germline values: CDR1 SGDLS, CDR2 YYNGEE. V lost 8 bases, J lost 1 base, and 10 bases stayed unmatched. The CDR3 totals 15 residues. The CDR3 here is CASSSSLAGTDTQYF. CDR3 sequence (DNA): TGTGCCAGTAGTTCGAGCCTAGCGGGCACAGATACGCAGTATTTT.

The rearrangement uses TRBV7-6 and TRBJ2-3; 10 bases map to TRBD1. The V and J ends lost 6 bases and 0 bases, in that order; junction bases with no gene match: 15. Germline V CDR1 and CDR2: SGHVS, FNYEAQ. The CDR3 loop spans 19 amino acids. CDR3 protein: CASSLKRGTGASSTDTQYF. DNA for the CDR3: TGTGCCAGCAGTCTTAAGCGCGGGACAGGGGCCTCTAGCACAGATACGCAGTATTTT.